The TCR beta chain under discussion was sequenced for a study of blood T cell repertoires in COVID-19. Study background: Samples came from the United States, Italy and Spain, spanning acute and convalescent COVID-19.

TCRdb keeps only in-frame clones here, not all; method: immunoSEQ multiplex PCR. The repertoire has about 160,000 clones, roughly 91% of them found once; the top ten carry more than 2%. Unmatched junction bases numbered 1, after V lost 3 bases and J lost 6 bases. Germline loops: CDR1 LGHDT, CDR2 YNNKEL (reference sequence). The CDR3 loop spans 13 amino acids. This rearrangement joins TRBV3-1 (or the pseudogene TRBV3-2) to TRBJ1-5; TRBD1 matches 8 bases. The clonotype originates from a man aged 18 to 30 with acute or convalescent COVID-19. The sequencing sample was made of peripheral blood. This chain's CDR3 is CASSQQGAQPQHF. The CDR3 DNA reads as TGTGCCAGCAGCCAGCAGGGGGCTCAGCCCCAGCATTTT.